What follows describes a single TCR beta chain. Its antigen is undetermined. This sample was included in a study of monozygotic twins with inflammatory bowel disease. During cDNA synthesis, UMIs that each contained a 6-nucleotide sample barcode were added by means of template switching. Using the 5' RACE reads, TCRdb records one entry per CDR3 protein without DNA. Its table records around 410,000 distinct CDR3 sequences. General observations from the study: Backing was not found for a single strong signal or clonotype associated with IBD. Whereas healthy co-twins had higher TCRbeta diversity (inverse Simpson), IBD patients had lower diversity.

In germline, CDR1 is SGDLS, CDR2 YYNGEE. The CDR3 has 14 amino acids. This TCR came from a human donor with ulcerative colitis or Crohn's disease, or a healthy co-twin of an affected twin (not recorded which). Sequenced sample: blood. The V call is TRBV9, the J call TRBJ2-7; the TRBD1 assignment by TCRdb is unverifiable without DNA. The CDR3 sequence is CASSAGGLSYEQYF.